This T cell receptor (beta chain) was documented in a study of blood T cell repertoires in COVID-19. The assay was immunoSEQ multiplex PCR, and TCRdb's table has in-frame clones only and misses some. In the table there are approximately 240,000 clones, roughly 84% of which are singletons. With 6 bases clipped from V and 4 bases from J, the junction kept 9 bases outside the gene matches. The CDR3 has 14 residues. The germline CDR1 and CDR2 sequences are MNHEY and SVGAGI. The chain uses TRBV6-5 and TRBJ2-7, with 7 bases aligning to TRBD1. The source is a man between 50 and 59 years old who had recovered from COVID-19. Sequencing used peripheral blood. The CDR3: CASRDRASGYEQYF. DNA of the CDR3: TGTGCCAGCAGAGACAGGGCGTCGGGTTACGAGCAGTACTTC.